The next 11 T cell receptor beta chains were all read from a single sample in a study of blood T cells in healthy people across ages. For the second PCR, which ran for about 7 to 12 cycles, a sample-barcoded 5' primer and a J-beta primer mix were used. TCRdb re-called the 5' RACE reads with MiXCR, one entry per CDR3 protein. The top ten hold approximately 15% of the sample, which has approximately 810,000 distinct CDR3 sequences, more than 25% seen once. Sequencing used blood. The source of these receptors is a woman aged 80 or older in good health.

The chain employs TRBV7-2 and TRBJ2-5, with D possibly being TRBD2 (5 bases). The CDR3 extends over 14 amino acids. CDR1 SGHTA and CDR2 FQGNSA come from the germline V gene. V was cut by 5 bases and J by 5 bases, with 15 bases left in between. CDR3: CASSREFRGETQYF. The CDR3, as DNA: TGTGCCAGCAGCAGGGAATTCAGAGGGGAGACCCAGTACTTC.

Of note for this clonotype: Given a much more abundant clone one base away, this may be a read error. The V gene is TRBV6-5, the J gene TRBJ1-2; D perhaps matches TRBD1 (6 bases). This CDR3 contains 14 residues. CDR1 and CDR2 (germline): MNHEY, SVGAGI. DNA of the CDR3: TGTACCAGCAGGCGGACAGATACTAACTATGGCTACACCTTC. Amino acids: CTSRRTDTNYGYTF.

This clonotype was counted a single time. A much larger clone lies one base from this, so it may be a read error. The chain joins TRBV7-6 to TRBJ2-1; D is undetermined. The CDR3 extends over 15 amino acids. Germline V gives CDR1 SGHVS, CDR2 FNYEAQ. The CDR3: CACSSQESSYNEQFF. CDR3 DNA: TGTGCCTGCAGCTCGCAGGAAAGCTCCTACAATGAGCAGTTCTTC.

The CDR3 DNA is TGTGCCAGCAGCAAATTCGGGACAGCCACTAGCACAGATACGCAGTATTTT. This sequence encodes CASSKFGTATSTDTQYF. The chain has TRBV21-1 and TRBJ2-3; the table's D call, TRBD1, has no DNA check behind it. TRBV21-1 is flagged as a pseudogene. CDR3 length: 17 residues.

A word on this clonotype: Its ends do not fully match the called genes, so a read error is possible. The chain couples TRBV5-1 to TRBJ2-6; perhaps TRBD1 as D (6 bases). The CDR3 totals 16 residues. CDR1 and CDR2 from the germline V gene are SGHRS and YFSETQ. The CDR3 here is CAGSLEPGAGANVLTF. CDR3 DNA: TGCGCCGGCAGCTTGGAGCCAGGGGCTGGGGCCAACGTCCTGACTTTC.

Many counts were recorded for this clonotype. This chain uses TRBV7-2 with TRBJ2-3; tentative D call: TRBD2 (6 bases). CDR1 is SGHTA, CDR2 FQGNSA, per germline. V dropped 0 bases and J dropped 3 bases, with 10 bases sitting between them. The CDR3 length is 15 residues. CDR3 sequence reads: CASSLAHAGTDTQYF. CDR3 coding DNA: TGTGCCAGCAGCTTAGCCCACGCGGGGACAGATACGCAGTATTTT.

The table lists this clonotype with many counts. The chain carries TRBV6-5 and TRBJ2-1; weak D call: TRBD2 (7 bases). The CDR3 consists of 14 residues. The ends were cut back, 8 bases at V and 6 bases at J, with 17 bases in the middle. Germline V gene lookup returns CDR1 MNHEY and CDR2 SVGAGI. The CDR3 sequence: CASGSRGAGNEQFF. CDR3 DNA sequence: TGTGCCAGCGGCTCCCGGGGGGCGGGCAATGAGCAGTTCTTC.

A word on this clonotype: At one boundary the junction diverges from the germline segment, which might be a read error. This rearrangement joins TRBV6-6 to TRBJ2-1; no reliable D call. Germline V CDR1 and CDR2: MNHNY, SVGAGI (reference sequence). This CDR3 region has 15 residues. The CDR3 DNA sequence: TGTGCCTGCAGTTACTCGCAAATCTCCTACAATGAGCAGTTCTTC. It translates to CACSYSQISYNEQFF.

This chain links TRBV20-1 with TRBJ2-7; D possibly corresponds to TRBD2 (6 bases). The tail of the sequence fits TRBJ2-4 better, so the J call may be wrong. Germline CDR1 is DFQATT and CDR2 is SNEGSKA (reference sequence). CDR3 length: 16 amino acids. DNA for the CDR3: TGCAGTGCTAAGGCGTCCGGGAGTTATGCCAAAAACATTCAGTACTTC. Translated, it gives CSAKASGSYAKNIQYF.

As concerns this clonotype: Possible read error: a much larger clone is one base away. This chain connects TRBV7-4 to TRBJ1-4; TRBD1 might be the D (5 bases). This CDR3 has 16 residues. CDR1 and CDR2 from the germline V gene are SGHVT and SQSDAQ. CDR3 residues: CAGSLCWGMANEKLFF. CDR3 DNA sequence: TGTGCCGGCAGCTTATGTTGGGGGATGGCTAATGAAAAACTGTTTTTT.

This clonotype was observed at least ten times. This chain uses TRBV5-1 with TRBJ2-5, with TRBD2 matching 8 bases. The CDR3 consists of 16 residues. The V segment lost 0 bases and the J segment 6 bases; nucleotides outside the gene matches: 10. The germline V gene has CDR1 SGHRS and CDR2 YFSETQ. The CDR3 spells CASSLVPQRGSQTQYF. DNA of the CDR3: TGCGCCAGCAGCTTGGTGCCCCAGCGGGGGAGTCAGACCCAGTACTTC.